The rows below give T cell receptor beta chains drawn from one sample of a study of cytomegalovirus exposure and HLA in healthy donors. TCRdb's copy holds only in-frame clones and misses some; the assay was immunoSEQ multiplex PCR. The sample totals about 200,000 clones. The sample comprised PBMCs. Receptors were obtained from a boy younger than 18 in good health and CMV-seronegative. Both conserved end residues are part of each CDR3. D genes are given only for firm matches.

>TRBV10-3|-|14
CAINQGAGDTEAFF
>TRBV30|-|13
CAWSLAGGREQYF
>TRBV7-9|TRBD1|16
CASNRYILGTGHEQFF
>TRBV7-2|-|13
CASSALVLAEQYF
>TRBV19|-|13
CASSMRGLSEQYF
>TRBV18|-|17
CASSPPSQGYVYTEAFF
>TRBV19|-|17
CASTPQVWTEDNSPLHF
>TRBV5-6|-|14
CASSLAGLSYGYTF
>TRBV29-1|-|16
CSVNTYDRAYGYGCTF
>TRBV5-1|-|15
CASSLSTGGGEKLFF
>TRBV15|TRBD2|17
CATSRGWAGVNTGELFF
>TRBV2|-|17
CASDDPGIGFGNQPQHF
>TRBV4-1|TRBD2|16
CASSQGDLAGICEQYF
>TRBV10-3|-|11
CAISSNNEQFF
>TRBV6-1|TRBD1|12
CASSGQGETQYF
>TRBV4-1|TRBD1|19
CASSPQGSTGGPSSYEQYF
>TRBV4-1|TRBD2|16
CASSPLAGAPTYEQYF
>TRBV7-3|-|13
CASSRTIFTEAFF
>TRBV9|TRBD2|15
CASSVVAGETDTQYF
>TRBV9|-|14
CASSVAEGGTEAFF
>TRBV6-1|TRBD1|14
CASSEARTGNEQFF
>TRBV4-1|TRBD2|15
CASRVTGGNTGELFF
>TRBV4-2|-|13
CASTHEEGRKLFF
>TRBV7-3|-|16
CASSLTAGLGQETQYF
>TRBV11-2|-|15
CASSSLKGRGNTIYF
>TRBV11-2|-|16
CASSSTRGGLDQPQHF
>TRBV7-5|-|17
CVRSSNRGQYYNSPLHF
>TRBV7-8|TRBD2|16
CASSFRLAGNTGELFF
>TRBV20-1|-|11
CSSGQNTEAFF
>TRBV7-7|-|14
CASSSQGRAGELFF
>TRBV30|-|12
CAWSIVRAIKYF
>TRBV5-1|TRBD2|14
CASSSGGPTDTQYF
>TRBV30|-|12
CAWSVTGTEAFF
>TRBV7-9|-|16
CASSSTQPGESNEQFF
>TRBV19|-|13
CASSITTVYEQYF
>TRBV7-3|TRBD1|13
CASSLQGISEAFF
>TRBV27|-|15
CASRTWTRARETQYF
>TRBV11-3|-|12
CASSHSGYEQFF
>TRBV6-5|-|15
CASSYSPRTGNTIYF
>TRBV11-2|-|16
CASSLGRQLSYNEQFF
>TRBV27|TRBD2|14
CASSVGRSSYEQYF
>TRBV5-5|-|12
CASSYTVSEAFF
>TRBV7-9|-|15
CASSPTGSVNTEAFF
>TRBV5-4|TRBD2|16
CASSRRLAGGQETQYF